This T cell receptor (beta chain) was sequenced in a study of CD8+CD57+ T cells in acquired aplastic anemia. The wider study: Across the sorted CD4+ and CD8+ cells, DNA amounts averaged 3.2 ug.

According to the study, genomic DNA was the template for TCR beta VDJ and CDR3 profiling. TCRdb re-called the reads through MiXCR, storing one row per CDR3 protein. The sample includes 150,000 to 180,000 distinct CDR3 sequences, about 48% seen only once; the top ten take less than 15%. On this clonotype itself: As yet, its antigen is unknown.

Patients chosen for sequencing had CD8+CD57+ cells that had expanded, as shown by flow cytometry. Study outcomes and limitations: Patient and control CD8+ Simpson's diversity was not significantly different.

V lost 7 bases and J lost 6; bases outside the gene matches: 8. Germline V lookup: CDR1 SNHLY, CDR2 FYNNEI. The CDR3 is 15 residues long. The TCR originated in a human donor with aplastic anemia. Sequenced input: sorted CD4+, CD8+, or CD8+CD57+ T cells (not recorded which) from PBMCs. This sequence joins TRBV2 and TRBJ2-1, with 11 bases fitting TRBD1. CDR3: CASTPEGQGVNEQFF. The DNA for the CDR3 is TGTGCCAGCACTCCTGAGGGACAGGGGGTCAATGAGCAGTTCTTC.